This TCR beta chain is drawn from a study of siplizumab effects on memory and regulatory T cells. As concerns this clone: The antigen remains undetermined.

Study-wide results and caveats: Roughly 75-96% of proliferating CD4+ or CD8+ clones lacked a naive or memory phenotype that could be assigned. Suppressive capability of dividing Tregs from siplizumab cultures went unverified. Significant reduction of alloreactive sequences traceable to unstimulated CD4+ memory cells was observed with siplizumab.

V dropped 4 bases and J dropped 5 bases, with 14 bases sitting between them. In germline, CDR1 is SQVTM, CDR2 ANQGSEA. The CDR3 has 13 amino acids. Some clones are missing from TCRdb's copy, which holds only in-frame ones; the method was immunoSEQ multiplex PCR. The sample has 80,000 to 130,000 clones, around 92% seen once; the top ten hold around 0.7%. The chain carries TRBV29-1 and TRBJ1-2, with D tentatively TRBD1 (6 bases). This TCR derives from a human donor in good health. Sequencing was performed on Tregs sorted from blood. The DNA for the CDR3 is TGCAGCGTTGTTCGGGGGCCCAGATATGGCTACACCTTC. Amino acid sequence: CSVVRGPRYGYTF.